This T cell receptor (beta chain) was sequenced during a study of CD8 T cells in ankylosing spondylitis. From the 5' RACE reads, TCRdb called clonotypes with MiXCR, one entry per CDR3 protein. The sample carries hundreds of thousands of distinct CDR3 sequences, about 20% recorded once. Germline CDR1 is MNHEY and CDR2 is SVGAGI. Trimming took 0 bases from V and 6 from J, leaving 13 bases between them. The CDR3 has 15 amino acids. Material for sequencing was blood, either unsorted or a sorted T cell fraction (not recorded which). This rearrangement joins TRBV6-5 to TRBJ2-3; D is possibly TRBD2 (6 bases). The clonotype comes from a male donor with ankylosing spondylitis or in good health (not recorded which). In DNA form, the CDR3 reads TGTGCCAGCAGTTACTCGACGCAGCGGGCGGATACGCAGTATTTT. Translating it yields CASSYSTQRADTQYF.